Listed below are T cell receptor beta chains from one sample, sequenced in a study of OX40 agonist ivuxolimab in advanced cancers. Sequencing used immunoSEQ multiplex PCR; TCRdb keeps in-frame clones, though not all of them. The sample contains some 86,000 clones, roughly 87% of which appear only once. Material: CD4+ or CD8+ T cells sorted from blood, obtained in a trial of the OX40 agonist ivuxolimab. Receptors were obtained from an adult with an advanced solid tumor such as melanoma, head and neck, liver or kidney cancer. Both conserved end residues are part of each CDR3. A D gene is named only where the DNA matches it firmly. Clone size is stated in some rows and not others, as once, few, many or a class when expanded.

>TRBD1|-|TRBV5-1|TRBJ1-2
CASSPGQGAFDYGYTF
TGCGCCAGCAGCCCGGGACAGGGGGCGTTTGACTATGGCTACACCTTC
>-|-|TRBV11-3|TRBJ1-5
CASSRGGAKVHF
TGTGCCAGCAGCCGAGGCGGAGCTAAGGTGCATTTT
>TRBD1|once|TRBV19|TRBJ1-5
CASSITGGNNQPQHF
TGTGCCAGTAGTATTACAGGGGGCAACAATCAGCCCCAGCATTTT
>-|-|TRBV9|TRBJ2-1
CASSVGSSPYNEQFF
TGTGCCAGCAGCGTAGGTTCGAGTCCCTACAATGAGCAGTTCTTC
>-|few|TRBV9|TRBJ2-5
CASSQGHARETQYF
TGTGCCAGCAGCCAGGGCCATGCTAGGGAGACCCAGTACTTC
>TRBD2|-|TRBV6-1|TRBJ2-3
CASSGGLAGPTSTDTQYF
TGTGCCAGCAGTGGGGGACTAGCGGGGCCTACTAGCACAGATACGCAGTATTTT
>-|-|TRBV18|TRBJ1-5
CASSSEVSNQPQHF
TGTGCCAGCTCATCAGAAGTATCGAATCAGCCCCAGCATTTT
>-|-|TRBV5-1|TRBJ2-2
CASSPGLTNTGELFF
TGCGCCAGCAGCCCTGGGCTCACGAACACCGGGGAGCTGTTTTTT
>-|-|TRBV4-2|TRBJ2-1
CASSQKNEQFF
TGTGCCAGCAGCCAGAAGAATGAGCAGTTCTTC
>-|-|TRBV29-1|TRBJ1-1
CSVRPQVNTEAFF
TGCAGCGTTCGACCCCAGGTGAACACTGAAGCTTTCTTT
>TRBD1|-|TRBV18|TRBJ2-7
CASSPGGQGFYEQYF
TGTGCCAGCTCACCAGGGGGACAGGGTTTTTACGAGCAGTACTTC